This entry concerns a single T cell receptor beta chain. Its antigen is unknown. Per-base quality was not reported, and no clone a single base away is much larger than it. The library came from the immunoSEQ multiplex PCR assay. In its TCRdb copy, this immuneACCESS table keeps in-frame sequences only and misses some clones. Where compared with another copy, unresolved V genes explain less than half of these, and the others have no known cause. This sample gives around 69,000 clones in total; approximately 92% of them show up just once. The biggest ten clones account for approximately 2% of the sample. This entry belongs to a study of T cell changes during pregnancy in multiple sclerosis (dated by TCRdb to between 2018 and 2021). Describing the broader study: The study examined how the T cell repertoire changed over the course of pregnancy in women with multiple sclerosis.

CDR1 and CDR2 are read off the germline V gene as MDHEN and SYDVKM. The junction carries 17 bases between V and J, which are trimmed by 2 bases and 1 base respectively. The CDR3 contains 17 residues, cysteine and phenylalanine counted. Only CDR3 DNA remains: 51 bases, in frame from the first base. The starting material was peripheral blood, obtained in the second trimester of pregnancy. The sequence derives from a female donor in good health, enrolled as a control in a pregnancy study. The chain is assembled from TRBV28 and TRBJ1-2, and possibly TRBD1, on 5 matching bases. CDR3 protein: CASSLARASPINYGYTF. The DNA reads TGTGCCAGCAGTTTAGCCAGGGCTTCCCCTATTAACTATGGCTACACCTTC.